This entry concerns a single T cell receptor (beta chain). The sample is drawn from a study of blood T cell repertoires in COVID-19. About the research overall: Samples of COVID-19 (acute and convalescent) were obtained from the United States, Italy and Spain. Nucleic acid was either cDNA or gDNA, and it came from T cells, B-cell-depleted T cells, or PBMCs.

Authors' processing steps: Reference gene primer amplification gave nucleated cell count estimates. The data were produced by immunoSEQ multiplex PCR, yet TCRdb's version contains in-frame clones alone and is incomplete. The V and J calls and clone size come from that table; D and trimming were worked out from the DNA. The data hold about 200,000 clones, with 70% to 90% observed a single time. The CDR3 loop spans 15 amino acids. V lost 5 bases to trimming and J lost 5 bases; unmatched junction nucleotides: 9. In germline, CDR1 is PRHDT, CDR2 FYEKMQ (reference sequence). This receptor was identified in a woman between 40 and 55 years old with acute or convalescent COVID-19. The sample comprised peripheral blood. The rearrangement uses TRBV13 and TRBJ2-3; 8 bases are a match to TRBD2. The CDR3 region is CASSDDRLAKDTQYF. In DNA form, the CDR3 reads TGTGCCAGCAGCGACGATCGACTAGCGAAAGATACGCAGTATTTT.